Following are 17 T cell receptor beta chains from one sample sequenced in a study of T-cell memory formation after mild COVID-19. Using its own MiXCR run on the 5' RACE reads, TCRdb lists one record per CDR3 protein. This sample carries about 110,000 distinct CDR3 sequences, roughly an eighth of them seen once, and the ten largest clones take 35% to 50%. Sequencing was performed on PBMCs or a T cell subset sorted from them (not recorded which). These receptors originate from a man aged 18 to 29 who had mild COVID-19 (a few samples of this study predate the infection). Cell type and time point are not known.

There are a few counts of this clonotype. The chain combines TRBV12-3 or TRBV12-4 with TRBJ2-1; no clear D gene. Between the trimmed V and J ends, which lost 11 bases and 5 bases, there was a span of 10 bases. The CDR3 loop spans 11 amino acids. CDR3 region: CAPGHNNEQFF. The CDR3 nucleotides read TGTGCCCCGGGCCACAACAATGAGCAGTTCTTC.

As to this clonotype: A much larger clone lies one base from this, so it may be a read error. CDR3 amino acids: CSVVPSGANVLTF. The CDR3 DNA reads TGCAGCGTTGTCCCCTCTGGGGCCAACGTCCTGACTTTC. J is TRBJ2-6 and V is TRBV29-1, with D hard to call. Germline CDR1 SQVTM, CDR2 ANQGSEA. With 4 bases removed from V and 0 bases from J, the gap between germline ends came to 4 bases. The CDR3 is 13 amino acids. Full variable domain (rest looked up from reference TRBV29-1 and TRBJ2-6): SAVISQKPSRDICQRGTSLTIQCQVDSQVTMMFWYRQQPGQSLTLIATANQGSEATYESGFVIDKFPISRPNLTFSTLTVSNMSPEDSSIYLCSVVPSGANVLTFGAGSRLTVL.

This clonotype occurred a few times. The genes are TRBV9 and TRBJ2-1; D is uncertain. Germline V gene data show CDR1 as SGDLS and CDR2 as YYNGEE. Trimming removed 0 bases at V and 3 bases at J, with 13 bases between. CDR3 length: 16 residues. The CDR3: CASSVGAETDYNEQFF. The CDR3 DNA is TGTGCCAGCAGCGTAGGAGCAGAAACTGACTACAATGAGCAGTTCTTC.

The gene calls are TRBV7-9 and TRBJ2-7, with D tentatively TRBD1 (6 bases). The germline V and J ends were trimmed by 1 base and 5 bases, with 12 bases remaining between them. The CDR3 has 14 residues. CDR1 is SEHNR, CDR2 FQNEAQ, per germline (reference sequence). CDR3 sequence: CASSLGGGLNEQYF. The CDR3 region has the DNA TGTGCCAGCAGCTTAGGAGGGGGATTGAACGAGCAGTACTTC.

This clonotype was counted only a few times. This rearrangement joins TRBV5-1 to TRBJ2-3; 8 positions match TRBD1. V was pared by 2 bases and J by 2 bases, with 4 bases of the junction left unmatched. CDR1 is SGHRS, CDR2 YFSETQ, per germline. There are 15 residues in the CDR3. CDR3 nucleotides: TGCGCCAGCAGCTTACGGACAGGGATCACAGATACGCAGTATTTT. Its translation is CASSLRTGITDTQYF.

This clonotype was recorded many times. The chain is built from TRBV29-1 and TRBJ1-1, with a tentative D call TRBD1 (5 bases). The germline gives CDR1 SQVTM, CDR2 ANQGSEA. V lost 3 bases and J lost 1, with 12 bases in between. The CDR3 has 14 residues. DNA of the CDR3: TGCAGCGTTGATACGACAGAGGGGAACACTGAAGCTTTCTTT. It codes for CSVDTTEGNTEAFF.

CDR3 sequence (DNA): TGTGCCAGCAGTTTACCCAACCAGCCCCAGCATTTT. It specifies CASSLPNQPQHF. V is TRBV12-3 or TRBV12-4 and J is TRBJ1-5; D is undetermined. Trimming took 2 bases from V and 7 from J, leaving 6 bases between them. The CDR3 length is 12 residues.

V is TRBV10-3 and J is TRBJ2-3; D is perhaps TRBD2 (5 bases). Germline CDR1 ENHRY, CDR2 SYGVKD. This CDR3 has 15 residues. With 0 bases removed from V and 4 bases from J, the gap between germline ends came to 11 bases. In DNA, the CDR3 is TGTGCCATCAGTGAGTCCGAAGGACTTGCAGATACGCAGTATTTT. Its translation: CAISESEGLADTQYF.

Only a few counts were recorded for this clonotype. The chain combines TRBV10-2 with TRBJ1-1; D is unresolved. V lost 3 bases and J 4 bases, leaving 9 bases between the germline ends. The length of the CDR3 is 13 residues. The germline V gene encodes CDR1 WSHSY and CDR2 SAAADI. This CDR3 reads CASSDAGLTEAFF. Here the CDR3 DNA reads TGCGCCAGCAGTGATGCAGGCCTCACTGAAGCTTTCTTT.

This clonotype has ten or more counts. The CDR3 bases are TGTGCCACCAGTGCGGACTCCCTGGGGGAGACCCAGTACTTC. Its protein is CATSADSLGETQYF. The gene calls are TRBV24-1 and TRBJ2-5, with a weak D call TRBD2 (5 bases). Germline V CDR1 and CDR2: KGHDR, SFDVKD. The CDR3 spans 14 residues. Deletions cut 5 bases from V and 5 bases from J, with 14 bases between.

This clonotype was counted only a few times. The chain uses TRBV10-3 and TRBJ2-7; TRBD2 agrees at 11 bases. The CDR3 loop spans 16 amino acids. In germline, CDR1 is ENHRY, CDR2 SYGVKD. Trimming took 3 bases from V and 4 from J; bases not matched to a gene: 8. CDR3 in DNA: TGTGCCATCAGTGAAGGTCCTAGCGGGGGGACGTACGAGCAGTACGTC. Translated, it gives CAISEGPSGGTYEQYV.

The chain couples TRBV27 to TRBJ1-2; TRBD1 aligns across 9 bases. J was trimmed by 8 bases and V by 4 bases; bases with no gene match: 5. The V gene's germline CDR1 is MNHEY and CDR2 SMNVEV (reference sequence). CDR3 length equals 13 residues. For the CDR3, the DNA is TGTGCCAGCAGTTGGGGACAGGGTCAAGGCTACACCTTC. Its translation is CASSWGQGQGYTF.

In its sample, this clonotype was seen a few times. V gene TRBV4-1 combines with J gene TRBJ2-1, with 7 bases that match TRBD2. This CDR3 has 17 amino acids. The V gene end was trimmed by 2 bases and the J gene end by 0 bases; junction bases not matched to a gene: 7. Germline-derived CDR1 and CDR2 are MGHRA and YSYEKL. The CDR3 here is CASSQHSGPSSYNEQFF. Here the CDR3 DNA reads TGCGCCAGCAGCCAACATAGCGGGCCCAGCTCCTACAATGAGCAGTTCTTC.

V usage is TRBV5-1 and J usage is TRBJ2-7; tentative D call: TRBD1 (5 bases). This CDR3 spans 16 amino acids. CDR1 SGHRS and CDR2 YFSETQ come from the germline V gene. V dropped 4 bases and J dropped 3 bases, with 20 bases sitting between them. This CDR3 is CASSHPPRNTGYEQYV. CDR3 DNA sequence: TGCGCCAGCAGCCACCCACCCCGAAATACAGGCTACGAGCAGTACGTC.

In nucleotides, the CDR3 is TGCGCCAGCAGCCAAGATCTCGCCAGGGGGTGGGGGAATCAGCCCCAGCATTTT. Residues: CASSQDLARGWGNQPQHF. The chain has TRBV4-3 and TRBJ1-5; 7 nucleotides line up with TRBD1. Germline loops: CDR1 LGHNA, CDR2 YSLEER. This CDR3 has 18 residues. The J segment lost 4 bases and the V segment lost 0 bases, leaving 12 bases of the junction unmatched.

At least ten counts were recorded for this clonotype. The chain has TRBV12-3 or TRBV12-4 and TRBJ2-5; D uncertain. Deletions cut 3 bases from V and 5 bases from J, with 4 bases between. This CDR3 is 11 amino acids long. DNA of the CDR3: TGTGCCAGCAGTTTCACCGAGACCCAGTACTTC. Protein product: CASSFTETQYF.

The gene calls are TRBV19 and TRBJ1-2; D is ambiguous. CDR3 length: 13 residues. Germline loops: CDR1 LNHDA, CDR2 SQIVND (reference sequence). The V and J ends lost 6 bases and 6 bases respectively, with 14 bases between them. Here the CDR3 DNA reads TGTGCCAGTAGCGGTGGGGATCTAGATGGCTACACCTTC. Its protein product is CASSGGDLDGYTF.